Below, 2 T cell receptor beta chains from the same sample are listed, as sequenced in a study of shared clonotypes between healthy human individuals. TCRdb's copy holds only in-frame clones and misses some; the assay was immunoSEQ multiplex PCR. This sample has hundreds of thousands of clones, with approximately 74% found just once. The sample taken for sequencing was memory CD4+ T cells sorted from blood. The subset is: CD45RA-negative fraction. The receptors were gathered from a woman aged 30 to 39 in good health.

For this clone: The same CDR3 is also encoded by other DNA sequences in this sample. This rearrangement joins TRBV5-1 to TRBJ2-2; 9 bases match TRBD1. This CDR3 has 15 amino acids. Unmatched junction bases numbered 4, after V lost 2 bases and J lost 5 bases. The germline V gene encodes CDR1 SGHRS and CDR2 YFSETQ. The CDR3 DNA is TGCGCCAGCAGCTTAGGGGACAGGGATACCGGGGAGCTGTTTTTT. This sequence encodes CASSLGDRDTGELFF.

This chain joins TRBV7-9 and TRBJ2-1, with D perhaps TRBD2 (6 bases). V lost 5 bases and J lost 4, with 15 bases in between. The germline V gene has CDR1 SEHNR and CDR2 FQNEAQ (reference sequence). This CDR3 contains 15 residues. CDR3 region: CASSQGSGVYNEQFF. The CDR3 region has the DNA TGTGCCAGCAGCCAGGGTTCGGGGGTTTACAATGAGCAGTTCTTC.